Given below is one TCR beta chain in context. V lost 5 bases, J lost 8 bases, and 21 bases lay in between. CDR3 length equals 15 residues. The record originates from a study of Graves' ophthalmopathy and Graves' hyperthyroidism. Transcripts of RNA were the source for amplifying TCR beta CDR3 regions. Second-round multiplex PCR followed a first-round RT-PCR using HTBI primers. A single record per CDR3 protein comes from TCRdb applying MiXCR to the multiplex PCR reads. The data show just over 600,000 distinct CDR3 sequences, roughly 20% seen once. The receptor was derived from a woman younger than 30 with stable Graves' hyperthyroidism. Some clones in this sample may be carry-over from other donors' samples. Sequencing was performed on peripheral blood. The chain recombines TRBV12-3 or TRBV12-4 with TRBJ1-2; D remains ambiguous. The CDR3 loop is CASSSPDRPSAGYTF. Written as DNA, the CDR3 is TGTGCCAGCAGTAGCCCCGATAGGCCCTCCGCGGGCTACACCTTC.